These T cell receptor beta chains were read from a single sample in a study of shared clonotypes between healthy human individuals. This table comes from immunoSEQ multiplex PCR, and its TCRdb copy is limited to in-frame clones, with some not included. The sample lists about 2.4 million clones; more than 80% were seen once. The sequenced material came from naive CD4+ T cells sorted from blood. The receptors stem from a man in his late teens or twenties in good health. The CDR3 runs from the conserved cysteine through the conserved F or W. D genes are given only for firm matches. A clone size is listed for some rows: how often the clone was seen (once, few, many), or a class if it is expanded.

>TRBJ2-3|TRBV7-6|.|.
CASSLAWKRAGTDTQYF
TGTGCCAGCAGCTTAGCGTGGAAGCGAGCGGGCACAGATACGCAGTATTTT
>TRBJ1-1|TRBV4-2|.|.
CASSQEGQANTEAFF
TGTGCCAGCAGCCAAGAAGGTCAAGCGAACACTGAAGCTTTCTTT
>TRBJ2-1|TRBV29-1|.|.
CSVEMAYNEQFF
TGCAGCGTTGAAATGGCCTACAATGAGCAGTTCTTC
>TRBJ2-1|TRBV10-3|TRBD2|.
CAMAGEGREQFF
TGTGCCATGGCGGGAGAAGGGCGGGAGCAGTTCTTC
>TRBJ2-2|TRBV7-8|TRBD2|once
CASSWGTSGRAAGELFF
TGTGCCAGCAGCTGGGGGACTAGCGGGAGGGCGGCCGGGGAGCTGTTTTTT
>TRBJ1-1|TRBV6-5|.|.
CASSRDSEAFF
TGTGCCAGCAGCCGAGATTCTGAAGCTTTCTTT
>TRBJ2-1|TRBV9|TRBD1|.
CASSGVPGGQGFSREQFF
TGTGCCAGCAGCGGAGTCCCAGGGGGACAGGGGTTTTCGCGGGAGCAGTTCTTC
>TRBJ2-3|TRBV5-1|TRBD2|.
CASSLSLSGGGPDTQYF
TGCGCCAGCAGCTTATCCCTTAGCGGGGGGGGCCCAGATACGCAGTATTTT
>TRBJ1-2|TRBV6-1|.|.
CASSRTEGYTF
TGTGCCAGCAGTCGGACCGAAGGCTACACCTTC
>TRBJ2-1|TRBV29-1|.|.
CSVQKGPSNNEQFF
TGCAGCGTACAAAAGGGCCCCTCCAACAATGAGCAGTTCTTC
>TRBJ2-6|TRBV4-1|TRBD1|.
CASSPDRAGANVLTF
TGCGCCAGCAGCCCGGACAGGGCTGGGGCCAACGTCCTGACTTTC
>TRBJ2-7|TRBV29-1|.|.
CSVASRGLYEQYF
TGCAGCGTTGCCTCTCGGGGCCTATACGAGCAGTACTTC
>TRBJ2-5|TRBV19|TRBD2|.
CASSIGSDGRAQYF
TGTGCCAGTAGTATAGGTTCCGACGGGAGGGCCCAGTACTTC
>TRBJ2-7|TRBV5-1|TRBD2|.
CASRKASGVSYEQYF
TGCGCCAGCAGGAAGGCTAGCGGGGTCTCCTACGAGCAGTACTTC
>TRBJ2-3|TRBV7-9|.|.
CASSPRTSSSSTDTQYF
TGTGCCAGCAGCCCGCGGACTTCTTCCTCTAGCACAGATACGCAGTATTTT
>TRBJ2-1|TRBV5-1|TRBD2|.
CASSPGPGGAYNEQFF
TGCGCCAGCAGCCCTGGCCCGGGAGGGGCCTACAATGAGCAGTTCTTC
>TRBJ2-1|TRBV6-1|TRBD2|.
CASSALAGKSSSYNEQFF
TGTGCCAGCAGTGCTCTAGCGGGAAAATCGAGCTCCTACAATGAGCAGTTCTTC
>TRBJ1-6|TRBV27|.|.
CASSFGLINSPLHF
TGTGCCAGCAGTTTCGGGCTTATTAATTCACCCCTCCACTTT
>TRBJ2-7|TRBV10-3|.|.
CAISESGNSYF
TGTGCCATCAGTGAGTCGGGGAATAGCTACTTC
>TRBJ2-7|TRBV6-1|.|.
CASSEGSPPRYEQYF
TGTGCCAGCAGTGAAGGGAGCCCCCCCCGCTACGAGCAGTACTTC
>TRBJ2-7|TRBV29-1|TRBD1|.
CSVTDRVYEQYF
TGCAGCGTTACCGACAGGGTCTACGAGCAGTACTTC
>TRBJ2-3|TRBV5-4|.|.
CASSLGQSTDTQYF
TGTGCCAGCAGCTTGGGTCAGAGCACAGATACGCAGTATTTT
>TRBJ2-3|TRBV18|.|.
CASSPMGGSTDTQYF
TGTGCCAGCTCACCGATGGGGGGCAGCACAGATACGCAGTATTTT
>TRBJ2-5|TRBV30|TRBD1|.
CAWSRDRGAGTQYF
TGTGCCTGGAGTCGGGACAGGGGAGCCGGGACCCAGTACTTC
>TRBJ1-2|TRBV5-4|.|.
CASSLVTRNYGYTF
TGTGCCAGCAGCTTGGTTACCAGAAACTATGGCTACACCTTC
>TRBJ2-2|TRBV6-5|TRBD1|.
CASSSGTGSTGELFF
TGTGCCAGCAGCTCCGGGACAGGGAGCACCGGGGAGCTGTTTTTT
>TRBJ2-2|TRBV10-3|TRBD2|.
CAIIAGSSNTGELFF
TGTGCCATCATAGCGGGGAGCTCGAACACCGGGGAGCTGTTTTTT
>TRBJ1-2|TRBV30|.|.
CAWKEQLYGYTF
TGTGCCTGGAAGGAACAGCTCTATGGCTACACCTTC